What follows is one T cell receptor beta chain and its context. Its antigen is undetermined. Germline CDR1 SGHRS, CDR2 YFSETQ. With 4 bases removed from V and 7 bases from J, the gap between germline ends came to 17 bases. The CDR3 consists of 15 residues. These data originate in a study of T-cell memory formation after mild COVID-19. On the study more broadly: TCR clusters were mostly donor specific. The study, taken as a whole, reports: Contracting clones from day 15 to 85 showed balanced CD4/CD8; later expanders favored CD4+. Of the contracting clones, CD4+ ones lay mainly in CM and EM, and CD8+ ones in EMRA.

In TCRdb, the 5' RACE reads were re-called with MiXCR into one record per CDR3 protein. Of approximately 240,000 distinct CDR3 sequences in the sample, 16% were seen once. This chain uses TRBV5-1 with TRBJ2-2, with D tentatively TRBD1 (5 bases). This clonotype was sampled from a man younger than 35 who had mild COVID-19 (a few samples of this study predate the infection). Cell type and time point are not known. The sequencing sample was made of PBMCs or a T cell subset sorted from them (not recorded which). Here the CDR3 reads CASSLIDSESGELFF. For the CDR3, the DNA is TGCGCCAGCAGCCTGATCGACAGCGAAAGCGGGGAGCTGTTTTTT. The full variable domain, rest sourced from reference TRBV5-1 and TRBJ2-2, is KAGVTQTPRYLIKTRGQQVTLSCSPISGHRSVSWYQQTPGQGLQFLFEYFSETQRNKGNFPGRFSGRQFSNSRSEMNVSTLELGDSALYLCASSLIDSESGELFFGEGSRLTVL.